The rows below give T cell receptor beta chains drawn from one sample of a study of cytomegalovirus exposure and HLA in healthy donors. Sequencing used immunoSEQ multiplex PCR; TCRdb keeps in-frame clones, though not all of them. This table has roughly 100,000 clones, approximately 82% appearing once. The sample consisted of PBMCs. The source is a middle-aged man in good health and CMV-seropositive. Each CDR3 is given with its conserved first and last residue. A D gene is named only where the DNA matches it firmly. Not all rows give a size; the values are once, few, many and, for expanded clones, a class.

d_call: TRBD1; v_call: TRBV6-1; clone_size: few; j_call: TRBJ1-2; cdr3_nt: TGTGCCAGCAGCCCAACAGGGGGGTATGGCTACACCTTC; cdr3_aa: CASSPTGGYGYTF
d_call: TRBD1; v_call: TRBV7-8; clone_size: once; j_call: TRBJ1-5; cdr3_nt: TGTGCCAGCAGCCTACCCCGGACAGGGCCATCCTCGAGGCAGCCCCAGCATTTT; cdr3_aa: CASSLPRTGPSSRQPQHF
d_call: TRBD2; v_call: TRBV7-3; clone_size: .; j_call: TRBJ2-3; cdr3_nt: TGTGCCAGCAGCTTAGCGGGAGGGAGCACAGATACGCAGTATTTT; cdr3_aa: CASSLAGGSTDTQYF
d_call: .; v_call: TRBV19; clone_size: .; j_call: TRBJ1-1; cdr3_nt: TGTGCCAGTAGTATTGGAGGCAAACAGGGCTTTGTAGCTTTCTTT; cdr3_aa: CASSIGGKQGFVAFF
d_call: TRBD2; v_call: TRBV10-3; clone_size: .; j_call: TRBJ2-7; cdr3_nt: TGTGCCATCAGTGACCCGGGCGGGAGCCCCTACGAGCAGTACTTC; cdr3_aa: CAISDPGGSPYEQYF
d_call: TRBD1; v_call: TRBV12-5; clone_size: .; j_call: TRBJ2-5; cdr3_nt: TGTGCTAGTGGTTTGACAGGGGGCAGGGAGACCCAGTACTTC; cdr3_aa: CASGLTGGRETQYF
d_call: .; v_call: TRBV27; clone_size: .; j_call: TRBJ1-1; cdr3_nt: TGTGCCAGCAGCTACCGGGGGTTCACTGAAGCTTTCTTT; cdr3_aa: CASSYRGFTEAFF
d_call: TRBD1; v_call: TRBV29-1; clone_size: .; j_call: TRBJ2-3; cdr3_nt: TGCAGCGTTGGACAGGGGTCCGATACGCAGTATTTT; cdr3_aa: CSVGQGSDTQYF
d_call: TRBD2; v_call: TRBV7-9; clone_size: .; j_call: TRBJ2-3; cdr3_nt: TGTGCCAGCAGCTTAGTCAGCGGGAGGGCCTACACAGATACGCAGTATTTT; cdr3_aa: CASSLVSGRAYTDTQYF
d_call: .; v_call: TRBV7-9; clone_size: .; j_call: TRBJ1-2; cdr3_nt: TGTGCCAGCAGCTTAGCGTCGGGGGACTATGGCTACACCTTC; cdr3_aa: CASSLASGDYGYTF
d_call: TRBD2; v_call: TRBV7-8; clone_size: few; j_call: TRBJ2-2; cdr3_nt: TGTGCCAGCAGGCTAGCGGGCGAGAACACCGGGGAGCTGTTTTTT; cdr3_aa: CASRLAGENTGELFF
d_call: .; v_call: TRBV4-2; clone_size: .; j_call: TRBJ2-5; cdr3_nt: TGTGCCAGCAGCCAAGCGGGGAAGTTGATAGAGACCCAGTACTTC; cdr3_aa: CASSQAGKLIETQYF
d_call: .; v_call: TRBV27; clone_size: .; j_call: TRBJ1-2; cdr3_nt: TGTGCCAGCAGTATAGCAGGGGTTGGTGGCTACACCTTC; cdr3_aa: CASSIAGVGGYTF
d_call: TRBD2; v_call: TRBV2; clone_size: .; j_call: TRBJ2-5; cdr3_nt: TGTGCCAGCAGGGGACTAGCGGGAGTTGGAGAGACCCAGTACTTC; cdr3_aa: CASRGLAGVGETQYF
d_call: TRBD1; v_call: TRBV28; clone_size: .; j_call: TRBJ1-2; cdr3_nt: TGTGCCAGCTGGGGGGACAGCGGCCAGGTGGACGGCTACACCTTC; cdr3_aa: CASWGDSGQVDGYTF
d_call: .; v_call: TRBV6-6; clone_size: once; j_call: TRBJ1-4; cdr3_nt: TGTGCCAGTAAGGCGACGGGGGTTAATGAAAAACTGTTTTTT; cdr3_aa: CASKATGVNEKLFF
d_call: .; v_call: TRBV7-8; clone_size: .; j_call: TRBJ2-5; cdr3_nt: TGTGCCAGCAGCTTAAGAGCCGGGTCGGAGACCCAGTACTTC; cdr3_aa: CASSLRAGSETQYF
d_call: .; v_call: TRBV11-3; clone_size: few; j_call: TRBJ2-2; cdr3_nt: TGTGCCAGCAGCTCTCCCCGGGGCACCGGGGAGCTGTTTTTT; cdr3_aa: CASSSPRGTGELFF
d_call: .; v_call: TRBV9; clone_size: .; j_call: TRBJ2-3; cdr3_nt: TGTGCCAGCAGAGGACAGACAGATACGCAGTATTTT; cdr3_aa: CASRGQTDTQYF
d_call: TRBD1; v_call: TRBV6-1; clone_size: .; j_call: TRBJ1-6; cdr3_nt: TGTGCCAGCAGTGAACCAATACGGGGACAGGGTGGATCACCCCTCCACTTT; cdr3_aa: CASSEPIRGQGGSPLHF
d_call: TRBD1; v_call: TRBV10-3; clone_size: few; j_call: TRBJ1-2; cdr3_nt: TGTGCCATCAGTGAAGACAGGGACTATGGCTACACCTTC; cdr3_aa: CAISEDRDYGYTF
d_call: .; v_call: TRBV27; clone_size: .; j_call: TRBJ2-3; cdr3_nt: TGTGCCAGCAGTTTCGTCGGTAGCACAGATACGCAGTATTTT; cdr3_aa: CASSFVGSTDTQYF
d_call: TRBD1; v_call: TRBV6-1; clone_size: few; j_call: TRBJ1-1; cdr3_nt: TGTGCCAGCAGTAACGGGGACAGAAGGAACACTGAAGCTTTCTTT; cdr3_aa: CASSNGDRRNTEAFF
d_call: .; v_call: TRBV5-4; clone_size: .; j_call: TRBJ2-3; cdr3_nt: TGTGCCAGCAGCCCTGCGCGGGAAACCACAGATACGCAGTATTTT; cdr3_aa: CASSPARETTDTQYF
d_call: .; v_call: TRBV2; clone_size: .; j_call: TRBJ2-4; cdr3_nt: TGTGCCAGCAGTGAGGGGGGACCAAACAGTCAGTACTTC; cdr3_aa: CASSEGGPNSQYF
d_call: .; v_call: TRBV5-1; clone_size: .; j_call: TRBJ1-4; cdr3_nt: TGCGCCAGCAGCTTGGGAGCAACTAATGAAAAACTGTTTTTT; cdr3_aa: CASSLGATNEKLFF
d_call: TRBD1; v_call: TRBV12-5; clone_size: .; j_call: TRBJ2-1; cdr3_nt: TGTGCTAGTGGTTTGGGCCGGGACAGTCAGTTCTTC; cdr3_aa: CASGLGRDSQFF
d_call: .; v_call: TRBV7-9; clone_size: .; j_call: TRBJ1-6; cdr3_nt: TGTGCCAGCAGCTTAGCAGGAGGCGCCGAGATTGAATCACCCCTCCACTTT; cdr3_aa: CASSLAGGAEIESPLHF
d_call: TRBD2; v_call: TRBV7-2; clone_size: .; j_call: TRBJ2-4; cdr3_nt: TGTGCCAGCAGCTTTTTGCCTAGCGGGGGGCGTGGAAACATTCAGTACTTC; cdr3_aa: CASSFLPSGGRGNIQYF
d_call: TRBD1; v_call: TRBV5-5; clone_size: .; j_call: TRBJ1-2; cdr3_nt: TGTGCCAGCAGCCCGGGGACAGGGCAGTACTATGGCTACACCTTC; cdr3_aa: CASSPGTGQYYGYTF
d_call: .; v_call: TRBV11-2; clone_size: .; j_call: TRBJ2-2; cdr3_nt: TGTGCCAGCAGCTTAGAACCGCCCCACAGAGTTCCGGCCGGGGAGCTGTTTTTT; cdr3_aa: CASSLEPPHRVPAGELFF
d_call: .; v_call: TRBV6-5; clone_size: .; j_call: TRBJ2-7; cdr3_nt: TGTGCCAGCAGTTCCGACAGGGAGGTCGAGCAGTACTTC; cdr3_aa: CASSSDREVEQYF
d_call: .; v_call: TRBV12-5; clone_size: once; j_call: TRBJ2-1; cdr3_nt: TGTGCTAGTGGTTTGGACTCTTATGAGCAGTTCTTC; cdr3_aa: CASGLDSYEQFF
d_call: .; v_call: TRBV9; clone_size: .; j_call: TRBJ2-3; cdr3_nt: TGTGCCAGCAGCGTAGACGGGACTTTCACAGATACGCAGTATTTT; cdr3_aa: CASSVDGTFTDTQYF
d_call: .; v_call: TRBV28; clone_size: .; j_call: TRBJ2-2; cdr3_nt: TGTGCCAGCATTTCAGGGTCGGCGAACACCGGGGAGCTGTTTTTT; cdr3_aa: CASISGSANTGELFF
d_call: .; v_call: TRBV2; clone_size: few; j_call: TRBJ1-2; cdr3_nt: TGTGCCAGCAGCTACTACCTAGATTCTAACTATGGCTACACCTTC; cdr3_aa: CASSYYLDSNYGYTF
d_call: .; v_call: TRBV5-6; clone_size: .; j_call: TRBJ2-1; cdr3_nt: TGTGCCAGCTCCTACAGGGCCGGGTACAATGAGCAGTTCTTC; cdr3_aa: CASSYRAGYNEQFF
d_call: .; v_call: TRBV6-6; clone_size: few; j_call: TRBJ2-2; cdr3_nt: TGTGCCAGCAGGTGGGCCACCGGGGAGCTGTTTTTT; cdr3_aa: CASRWATGELFF
d_call: TRBD1; v_call: TRBV9; clone_size: .; j_call: TRBJ1-2; cdr3_nt: TGTGCCAGCGGTGGACAGGGGGTTTATGGCCACACCTTC; cdr3_aa: CASGGQGVYGHTF
d_call: .; v_call: TRBV10-3; clone_size: .; j_call: TRBJ2-5; cdr3_nt: TGTGCCATCAGTGAGTCTGAGTTTGCCGGGACCCAGTACTTC; cdr3_aa: CAISESEFAGTQYF
d_call: .; v_call: TRBV15; clone_size: .; j_call: TRBJ1-1; cdr3_nt: TGTGCCACCACCCCAGGGAAGGGCACTGAAGCTTTCTTT; cdr3_aa: CATTPGKGTEAFF
d_call: TRBD2; v_call: TRBV5-6; clone_size: .; j_call: TRBJ2-5; cdr3_nt: TGTGCCAGCAGCCCGCGGGGGTGGTACCAAGAGACCCAGTACTTC; cdr3_aa: CASSPRGWYQETQYF
d_call: TRBD1; v_call: TRBV4-1; clone_size: .; j_call: TRBJ1-4; cdr3_nt: TGCGCCAGCAGCCAACTCCGGGACAGGGGATATAAACTGTTTTTT; cdr3_aa: CASSQLRDRGYKLFF
d_call: .; v_call: TRBV4-1; clone_size: .; j_call: TRBJ2-3; cdr3_nt: TGCGCCAGCAGCCAAGATCACGGGGATTGGTATGGCACAGATACGCAGTATTTT; cdr3_aa: CASSQDHGDWYGTDTQYF
d_call: .; v_call: TRBV15; clone_size: .; j_call: TRBJ2-1; cdr3_nt: TGTGCCACCGGGCAGAGCTACAATGAGCAGTTCTTC; cdr3_aa: CATGQSYNEQFF
d_call: .; v_call: TRBV5-1; clone_size: .; j_call: TRBJ2-1; cdr3_nt: TGCGCCAGCAGCTTCTTGCGGGACTCCCACTACAATGAGCAGTTCTTC; cdr3_aa: CASSFLRDSHYNEQFF
d_call: TRBD2; v_call: TRBV2; clone_size: .; j_call: TRBJ2-1; cdr3_nt: TGTGCCAGCCAAAACGAGCGGGGGGGCCTTGATGAGCAGTTCTTC; cdr3_aa: CASQNERGGLDEQFF
d_call: .; v_call: TRBV15; clone_size: .; j_call: TRBJ1-6; cdr3_nt: TGTGCCACCAGCAGAGATAGGGGGACGAACAATTCACCCCTCCACTTT; cdr3_aa: CATSRDRGTNNSPLHF
d_call: TRBD1; v_call: TRBV6-1; clone_size: .; j_call: TRBJ1-2; cdr3_nt: TGTGCCAGCAGGCACAGGGGGGTAAGCTATGGCTACACCTTC; cdr3_aa: CASRHRGVSYGYTF
d_call: .; v_call: TRBV5-4; clone_size: .; j_call: TRBJ1-4; cdr3_nt: TGTGCCAGCAGCCGTAGCAGGGGCCTGGGTGAAAAACTGTTTTTT; cdr3_aa: CASSRSRGLGEKLFF
d_call: .; v_call: TRBV21-1; clone_size: .; j_call: TRBJ2-5; cdr3_nt: TGTGCCAGCAGCAAATCGACAGGGTTTGTTCAAGAGACCCAGTACTTC; cdr3_aa: CASSKSTGFVQETQYF
d_call: .; v_call: TRBV28; clone_size: once; j_call: TRBJ1-4; cdr3_nt: TGTGCCAGCAGAATAGGGGGAACAACTAATGAAAAACTGTTTTTT; cdr3_aa: CASRIGGTTNEKLFF
d_call: .; v_call: TRBV6-5; clone_size: .; j_call: TRBJ1-2; cdr3_nt: TGTGCCAGCAGTTCGGCGGCTAACTATGGCTACACCTTC; cdr3_aa: CASSSAANYGYTF